The rows below give T cell receptor beta chains drawn from one sample of a study of response to subunit inactivated influenza vaccine. A single record per CDR3 protein comes from TCRdb applying MiXCR to the RT-PCR reads. The sample lists roughly 650,000 distinct CDR3 sequences, about a sixth occurring once. Specimen: PBMCs from blood, collected about 12 days after vaccination. These receptors originate from a man in his forties or fifties who received an inactivated influenza vaccine. The CDR3 runs from the conserved cysteine through the conserved F or W. D genes are given only for firm matches. The listing skips clone size in some rows; elsewhere it reads once, few, many or a size class.

NA,TRBJ2-5,few,TRBV5-1,TGCGCCAGCAGCCTATGGGGGGAGGCCCCCCAAGAGACCCAGTACTTC,CASSLWGEAPQETQYF
TRBD1,TRBJ2-5,NA,TRBV28,TGTGCCAGCGGGGACAGACAATCCCAGTACTTC,CASGDRQSQYF
NA,TRBJ2-5,NA,TRBV20-1,TGCAGTGCCTTGTTTCGGGGGGCGCGCAAAAGTAAAGAGACCCAGTACTTC,CSALFRGARKSKETQYF
TRBD1,TRBJ2-7,few,TRBV15,TGTGCCACCAGCAGGGATAGGGGGCGGCACGAGCAGTACTTC,CATSRDRGRHEQYF
TRBD1,TRBJ1-2,NA,TRBV20-1,TGCAGTGCGCCTGCGGGGACAGATAACTATGGCTACACCTTC,CSAPAGTDNYGYTF
TRBD1,TRBJ2-2,NA,TRBV10-3,TGTGCCATCAGTTCGGGACAGGGAGCCGGGGAGCTGTTTTTT,CAISSGQGAGELFF
TRBD1,TRBJ2-1,few,TRBV20-1,TGCAGTGCTATCTCCGACAGGGGGCGCCTCAATGAGCAGTTCTTC,CSAISDRGRLNEQFF
TRBD1,TRBJ1-1,NA,TRBV4-1,TGCGCCAGCAGCCGCCAGGGGGTAGGCACTGAAGCTTTCTTT,CASSRQGVGTEAFF
TRBD1,TRBJ2-2,NA,TRBV10-1,TGCGCCAGCAGCTGGGACAGGGATGCCGGGGAGCTGTTTTTT,CASSWDRDAGELFF
NA,TRBJ2-1,NA,TRBV6-2/TRBV6-3,TGTGCCAGCAGCCCAAAGCCCCCATTCTTTGAGCAGTTCTTC,CASSPKPPFFEQFF
NA,TRBJ2-7,few,TRBV4-3,TGCGCCAGCAGCCGAGAGGGGACGGGATTGGGGGAGCAGTACTTC,CASSREGTGLGEQYF
NA,TRBJ1-2,NA,TRBV5-1,TGCGCCAGCAGCTTGGCCGGGCGGCTCGACTATGGCTACACCTTC,CASSLAGRLDYGYTF
NA,TRBJ2-2,NA,TRBV20-1,TGCAGTGCTAGCCCGGGTGCGAACACCGGGGAGCTGTTTTTT,CSASPGANTGELFF
TRBD2,TRBJ2-3,NA,TRBV6-1,TGTGCCAGCGGGGTAGCGGGGGGGCTCGGAGATACGCAGTATTTT,CASGVAGGLGDTQYF
NA,TRBJ2-3,many,TRBV5-1,TGCGCCAGCAGCTTTGGGGGACGCACCTCGGGCACAGATACGCAGTATTTT,CASSFGGRTSGTDTQYF
NA,TRBJ2-1,few,TRBV9,TGTGCCAGCAGCGTAGCCGAATACAATGAGCAGTTCTTC,CASSVAEYNEQFF
NA,TRBJ1-6,NA,TRBV5-4,TGTGCCAGCAGCATCCAAGGGGTCTATAATTCACCCCTCCACTTT,CASSIQGVYNSPLHF
NA,TRBJ2-2,many,TRBV4-3,TGCGCCAGCAGCCTACTGGTGGGGGCGAACACCGGGGAGCTGTTTTTT,CASSLLVGANTGELFF
NA,TRBJ2-3,NA,TRBV20-1,TGCAGTGCTAGTCGGACCACAGATACGCAGTATTTT,CSASRTTDTQYF
TRBD2,TRBJ2-1,many,TRBV27,TGTGCCAGCAGTTCGCTAACTAGCGGGAGTGGAGATGAGCAGTTCTTC,CASSSLTSGSGDEQFF
TRBD2,TRBJ2-3,few,TRBV6-1,TGTGCCAGCAGTACCCCTTCGGGAGGGTCAGATACGCAGTATTTT,CASSTPSGGSDTQYF
NA,TRBJ2-4,few,TRBV4-1,TGCGCCAGCAGCCAAGACGACCTAGCGAGGGCCAAAAACATTCAGTACTTC,CASSQDDLARAKNIQYF